This TCR beta chain was profiled in a study of molecular identifiers for immune sequencing clone quantification. By proportion, this clonotype is medium-sized. The antigen is unknown. The CDR3 is 14 amino acids. V was pared by 8 bases and J by 0 bases, with 12 bases between. Per the germline V gene, CDR1 is SNHLY and CDR2 is FYNNEI. TCRdb re-analysed the PCR reads in MiXCR, keeping a single row per CDR3 protein. The sample holds around 40,000 distinct CDR3 sequences, less than 20% seen once. Study-level results: Sizes of clones that are highly expanded could be underestimated (if identical TCR molecules share a barcode). The study reportedly detected spiked Jurkat TCR RNA from one cell among about 1.1 million naive cells.

This sequence was found in a human donor in good health. Some libraries in this study had Jurkat cell RNA spiked in. The chain recombines TRBV2 with TRBJ2-3, with a tentative D call TRBD1 (6 bases). The source material was naive CD8+ T cells from blood, with Jurkat cell RNA spiked in. Subset indicated: FACS-sorted CD8+CD4-CCR7+CD45RA+ naive T cells. Here the CDR3 reads CASQGFSSTDTQYF. CDR3 bases: TGTGCCAGCCAGGGGTTCTCTAGCACAGATACGCAGTATTTT.